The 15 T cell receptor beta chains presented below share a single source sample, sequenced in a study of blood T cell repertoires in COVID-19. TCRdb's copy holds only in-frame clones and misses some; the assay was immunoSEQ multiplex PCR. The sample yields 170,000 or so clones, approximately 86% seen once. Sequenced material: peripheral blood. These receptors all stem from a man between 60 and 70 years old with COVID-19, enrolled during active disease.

For the CDR3, the DNA is TGCGCCAGCAGATCTGGACAGGGGATCGGGAACACTGAAGCTTTCTTT. It translates to CASRSGQGIGNTEAFF. The chain employs TRBV5-1 and TRBJ1-1; TRBD1 matches at 9 bases. CDR3 size: 16 residues. V lost 5 bases, J lost 1 base, and 9 bases stayed unmatched. In germline, CDR1 is SGHRS, CDR2 YFSETQ.

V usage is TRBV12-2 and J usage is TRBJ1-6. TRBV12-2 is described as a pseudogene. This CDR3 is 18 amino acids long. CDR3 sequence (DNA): TGTGCAAGTCGTCCAGGGACGGGGGGATGGTCCTATAATTCACCCCTCCACTTT. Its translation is CASRPGTGGWSYNSPLHF.

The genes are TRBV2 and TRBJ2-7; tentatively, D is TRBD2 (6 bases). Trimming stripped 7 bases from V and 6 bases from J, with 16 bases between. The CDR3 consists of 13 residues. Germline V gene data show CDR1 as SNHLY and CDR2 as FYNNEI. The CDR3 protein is CASMKLVGGEQYF. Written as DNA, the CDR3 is TGTGCCAGCATGAAATTAGTGGGAGGCGAGCAGTACTTC.

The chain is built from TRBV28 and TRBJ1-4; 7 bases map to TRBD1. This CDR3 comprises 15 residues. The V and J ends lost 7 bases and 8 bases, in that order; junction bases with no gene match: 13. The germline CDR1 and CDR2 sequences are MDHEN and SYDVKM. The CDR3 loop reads CASNIQGVVNEKLFF. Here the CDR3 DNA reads TGTGCCAGCAACATCCAGGGGGTCGTTAACGAAAAACTGTTTTTT.

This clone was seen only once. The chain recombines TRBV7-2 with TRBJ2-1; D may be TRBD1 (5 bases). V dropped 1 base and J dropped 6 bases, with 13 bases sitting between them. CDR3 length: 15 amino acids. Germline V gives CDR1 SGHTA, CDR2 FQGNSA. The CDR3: CASSLVYGARNEQFF. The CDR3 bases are TGTGCCAGCAGCTTAGTCTATGGGGCTCGCAATGAGCAGTTCTTC.

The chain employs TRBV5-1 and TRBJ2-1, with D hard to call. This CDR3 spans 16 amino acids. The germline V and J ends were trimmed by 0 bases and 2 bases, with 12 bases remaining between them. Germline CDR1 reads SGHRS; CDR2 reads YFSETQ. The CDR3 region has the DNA TGCGCCAGCAGCTTGGCGAGTAAGACTGCCTACAATGAGCAGTTCTTC. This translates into CASSLASKTAYNEQFF.

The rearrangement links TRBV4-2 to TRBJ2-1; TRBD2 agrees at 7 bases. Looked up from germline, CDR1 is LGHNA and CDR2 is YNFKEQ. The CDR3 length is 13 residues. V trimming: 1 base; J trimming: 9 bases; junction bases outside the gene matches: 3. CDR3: CASSQASGIEQFF. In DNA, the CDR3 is TGTGCCAGCAGCCAAGCCAGCGGGATTGAGCAGTTCTTC.

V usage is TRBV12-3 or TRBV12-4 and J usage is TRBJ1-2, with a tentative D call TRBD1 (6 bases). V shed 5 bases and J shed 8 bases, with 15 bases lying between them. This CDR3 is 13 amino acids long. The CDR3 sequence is CASSAQGSGGYTF. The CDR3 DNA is TGTGCCAGCAGTGCACAGGGATCGGGCGGCTACACCTTC.

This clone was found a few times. The CDR3 nucleotides read TGTGCCAGCAGCTCGGACAGGGTGTACGAGCAGTACTTC. Translated: CASSSDRVYEQYF. The chain has TRBV11-2 and TRBJ2-7, with 8 bases matching TRBD1. This CDR3 has 13 residues. Germline loops: CDR1 SGHAT, CDR2 FQNNGV. The V segment lost 4 bases and the J segment 4 bases; nucleotides outside the gene matches: 3.

In DNA, the CDR3 is TGTGCCAGCAGCCCAAGACAGGGCACTGCGGGAAACACCATATATTTT. Translated: CASSPRQGTAGNTIYF. The chain couples TRBV14 to TRBJ1-3, with TRBD1 identical over 7 bases. CDR3 length equals 16 residues. Trimming cost V 4 bases and J 4 bases; bases outside gene matches: 10. CDR1 is SGHDN and CDR2 is FVKESK in the germline V gene.

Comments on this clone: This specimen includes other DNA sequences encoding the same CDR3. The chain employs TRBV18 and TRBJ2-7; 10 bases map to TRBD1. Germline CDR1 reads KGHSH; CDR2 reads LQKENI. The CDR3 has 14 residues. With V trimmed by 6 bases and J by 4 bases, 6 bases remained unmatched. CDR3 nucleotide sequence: TGTGCCAGCTCCCCCGGGACAGGGGTGTACGAGCAGTACTTC. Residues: CASSPGTGVYEQYF.

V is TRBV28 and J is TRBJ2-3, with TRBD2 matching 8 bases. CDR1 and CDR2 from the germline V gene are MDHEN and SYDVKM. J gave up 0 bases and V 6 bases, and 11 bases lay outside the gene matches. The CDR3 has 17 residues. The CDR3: CASRPRGGPASTDTQYF. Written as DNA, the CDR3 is TGTGCCAGCAGGCCCCGCGGGGGGCCAGCTAGCACAGATACGCAGTATTTT. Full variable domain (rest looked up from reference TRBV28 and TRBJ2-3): DVKVTQSSRYLVKRTGEKVFLECVQDMDHENMFWYRQDPGLGLRLIYFSYDVKMKEKGDIPEGYSVSREKKERFSLILESASTNQTSMYLCASRPRGGPASTDTQYFGPGTRLTVL.

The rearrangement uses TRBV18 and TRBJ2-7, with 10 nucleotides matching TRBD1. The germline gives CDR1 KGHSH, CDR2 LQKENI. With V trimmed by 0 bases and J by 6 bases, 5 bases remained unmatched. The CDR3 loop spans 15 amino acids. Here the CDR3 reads CASSPPDGTGAEQYF. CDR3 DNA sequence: TGTGCCAGCTCACCACCAGACGGGACAGGGGCCGAGCAGTACTTC.

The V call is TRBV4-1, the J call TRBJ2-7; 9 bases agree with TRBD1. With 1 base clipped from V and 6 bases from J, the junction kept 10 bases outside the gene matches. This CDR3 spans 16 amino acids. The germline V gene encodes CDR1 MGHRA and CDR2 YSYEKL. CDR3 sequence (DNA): TGCGCCAGCAGCCAAGTTTTAGGGGACAGGGATCCCGAGCAGTACTTC. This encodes CASSQVLGDRDPEQYF.

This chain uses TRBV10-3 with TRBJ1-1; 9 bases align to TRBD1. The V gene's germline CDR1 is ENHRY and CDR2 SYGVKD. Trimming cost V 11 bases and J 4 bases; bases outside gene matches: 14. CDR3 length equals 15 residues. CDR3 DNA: TGTGCCGCAAGGACAGGGGCTGTTGGAGGCACTGAAGCTTTCTTT. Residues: CAARTGAVGGTEAFF.